Shown below are 29 T cell receptor beta chains from a single sample sequenced in a study of CD8+CD57+ T cells in acquired aplastic anemia. Patients who underwent sequencing had shown CD8+CD57+ cell expansion by flow cytometry. Using genomic DNA as the template, TCR beta VDJ and CDR3 profiling was carried out. TCRdb reanalysed the reads using MiXCR and keeps one entry per CDR3 protein. The sample carries 250,000 to 350,000 distinct CDR3 sequences, 56% recorded once. The sequencing sample was made of sorted CD4+, CD8+, or CD8+CD57+ T cells (not recorded which) from PBMCs. The receptors come from a human donor with aplastic anemia.

This clonotype was recorded at least ten times. The gene calls are TRBV27 and TRBJ2-7, with 9 bases aligning to TRBD2. V was clipped by 2 bases and J by 3 bases; unmatched bases: 5. Germline V gene sequence: CDR1 MNHEY, CDR2 SMNVEV (reference sequence). The CDR3 consists of 15 residues. The CDR3 loop reads CASSLGSSGNYEQYF. The CDR3 nucleotides are TGTGCCAGCAGTTTAGGTTCTAGCGGGAACTACGAGCAGTACTTC.

The chain employs TRBV5-4 and TRBJ1-4; weak D call: TRBD1 (6 bases). Germline CDR1 and CDR2: SGHNT and YYREEE (reference sequence). V was clipped by 4 bases and J by 12 bases, with 16 bases between them. The CDR3 covers 13 residues. The CDR3 region has the DNA TGTGCCAGCAGCGTGGGTCACAGGGAAGAACTGTTTTTT. This encodes CASSVGHREELFF.

To note about this clonotype: At one of its ends the junction is not consistent with the germline gene, which may arise from a read error. The rearrangement joins TRBV12-3 or TRBV12-4 to TRBJ2-2; 16 positions agree with TRBD2. The CDR3 is 17 amino acids. The CDR3 region is CAGSFLGTSGGAGELFF. The CDR3 bases are TGTGCCGGCAGTTTCCTTGGGACTAGCGGGGGGGCAGGGGAGCTGTTTTTT.

CDR3 region: CSANVGGFCEKLFF. The CDR3 region has the DNA TGCAGCGCGAACGTGGGGGGGTTCTGTGAAAAACTGTTTTTT. The chain is built from TRBV20-1 and TRBJ1-4; TRBD1 might be the D (5 bases). The CDR3 is 14 amino acids. The germline gives CDR1 DFQATT, CDR2 SNEGSKA (reference sequence).

This chain joins TRBV6-4 and TRBJ1-2; 12 bases are a match to TRBD1. Per the germline V gene, CDR1 is MRHNA and CDR2 is SNTAGT. The CDR3 spans 14 residues. V trimming: 3 bases; J trimming: 6 bases; junction bases outside the gene matches: 2. Written as DNA, the CDR3 is TGTGCCAGCAGTGATGGGACAGGGGGCGATGGCTACACCTTC. Translated, it gives CASSDGTGGDGYTF.

This clonotype turned up a few times. The genes are TRBV18 and TRBJ1-5; weak D call: TRBD1 (5 bases). The CDR3 totals 14 residues. V was trimmed by 8 bases and J by 6 bases, leaving 17 bases between them. Germline CDR1 reads KGHSH; CDR2 reads LQKENI. In nucleotides, the CDR3 is TGTGCCAGCCCACTCGGGACTGACGGTCAGCCCCAGCATTTT. Its translation is CASPLGTDGQPQHF. Complete variable domain (other parts from reference TRBV18 and TRBJ1-5): NAGVMQNPRHLVRRRGQEARLRCSPMKGHSHVYWYRQLPEEGLKFMVYLQKENIIDESGMPKERFSAEFPKEGPSILRIQQVVRGDSAAYFCASPLGTDGQPQHFGDGTRLSIL.

This rearrangement joins TRBV11-2 to TRBJ2-2, with 8 bases that match TRBD1. Germline assignment: CDR1 SGHAT and CDR2 FQNNGV. This CDR3 region has 15 residues. The junction had 7 bases not matched to a gene; V was cut back by 3 bases and J by 7 bases. CDR3 residues: CASSLVGQDRGELFF. The CDR3 coding sequence is TGTGCCAGCAGCTTGGTGGGACAGGACCGCGGGGAGCTGTTTTTT.

The rearrangement uses TRBV5-8 and TRBJ2-2; no firm D call. The CDR3 runs 12 residues. Germline V gene sequence: CDR1 SGHTS, CDR2 YDEGEE. Deletions cut 3 bases from V and 9 bases from J, with 9 bases between. The CDR3 reads CASSWARRELFF. The CDR3, as DNA: TGTGCCAGCAGCTGGGCGAGGCGGGAGCTGTTTTTT. The whole variable domain, filled in from reference TRBV5-8 and TRBJ2-2, reads EAGVTQSPTHLIKTRGQQATLRCSPISGHTSVYWYQQALGLGLQFLLWYDEGEERNRGNFPPRFSGRQFPNYSSELNVNALELEDSALYLCASSWARRELFFGEGSRLTVL.

The rearrangement uses TRBV2 and TRBJ1-6; 8 nucleotides match TRBD1. Germline-derived CDR1 and CDR2 are SNHLY and FYNNEI. The CDR3 contains 15 residues. The trim removed 7 bases at V and 8 bases at J, leaving 10 bases unmatched. Here the CDR3 reads CASTTQGTGDSPLHF. The DNA of the CDR3 is TGTGCCAGCACCACCCAGGGGACAGGAGATTCACCCCTCCACTTT. Looking up the rest from reference TRBV2 and TRBJ1-6 gives the full variable domain: EPEVTQTPSHQVTQMGQEVILRCVPISNHLYFYWYRQILGQKVEFLVSFYNNEISEKSEIFDDQFSVERPDGSNFTLKIRSTKLEDSAMYFCASTTQGTGDSPLHFGNGTRLTVT.

This clonotype was picked up a small number of times. The V call is TRBV6-5, the J call TRBJ2-1; 10 bases are shared with TRBD2. CDR1 is MNHEY, CDR2 SVGAGI, per germline. J lost 7 bases, V lost 0 bases, and 6 bases had no gene match. The CDR3 has 16 residues. The CDR3 region is CASSYSGLAGDNEQFF. In nucleotides, the CDR3 is TGTGCCAGCAGTTACTCGGGTCTAGCGGGAGATAATGAGCAGTTCTTC.

This clonotype was observed a few times. One base away lies a much larger clone, so this may be a sequencing read error. No conserved phenylalanine or tryptophan is present at the end of the CDR3, so a read error is the likely explanation. The rearrangement links TRBV19 to TRBJ2-1, with 8 bases matching TRBD2. CDR1 is LNHDA and CDR2 is SQIVND in the germline V gene (reference sequence). The CDR3 is 16 residues long. Trimming cost V 4 bases and J 2 bases; bases outside gene matches: 7. CDR3 in DNA: TGTGCCAGTAGTAGGGTAAGCGGGGGACCCTACAATGAGCAGTTCCTC. Translating it yields CASSRVSGGPYNEQFL.

This clonotype was seen ten or more times. The chain employs TRBV7-9 and TRBJ2-6; 10 positions agree with TRBD1. After removal of 5 bases from V and 1 base from J, the junction contained 5 bases not matched to a gene. The CDR3 loop spans 17 amino acids. The germline gives CDR1 SEHNR, CDR2 FQNEAQ (reference sequence). The CDR3 bases are TGTGCCAGCAGCCCAGGGGACAGGGGATCTGGGGCCAACGTCCTGACTTTC. It yields the protein CASSPGDRGSGANVLTF.

At least ten counts were recorded for this clonotype. V and J are TRBV20-1 and TRBJ2-7, with D maybe TRBD2 (5 bases). Germline lookup yields CDR1 DFQATT and CDR2 SNEGSKA (reference sequence). The V and J ends lost 1 base and 2 bases respectively, with 12 bases between them. The CDR3 loop spans 14 amino acids. The CDR3 protein is CSARVGEGPYEQYF. In nucleotides, the CDR3 is TGCAGTGCTAGAGTAGGAGAGGGTCCCTACGAGCAGTACTTC.

The chain has TRBV7-7 and TRBJ2-5; D gene unclear. In germline, CDR1 is SSHAT, CDR2 FNYEAQ (reference sequence). The ends were cut back, 5 bases at V and 7 bases at J, with 23 bases in the middle. This CDR3 comprises 16 residues. Here the CDR3 reads CASSIVSGSSTGTQYF. The CDR3 DNA is TGTGCCAGCAGCATAGTGTCCGGATCGTCTACGGGGACCCAGTACTTC.

This chain links TRBV19 with TRBJ2-7, with D perhaps TRBD2 (6 bases). Trimming pared 7 bases from V and 2 bases from J, leaving 18 bases between. CDR1 is LNHDA, CDR2 SQIVND, per germline (reference sequence). The CDR3 consists of 15 residues. The CDR3 spells CASTITAGSTYEQYF. The CDR3 bases are TGTGCCAGTACCATTACCGCGGGGTCCACCTACGAGCAGTACTTC.

This clonotype was counted a single time. The rearrangement uses TRBV20-1 and TRBJ2-3; 10 bases fit TRBD2. Germline lookup yields CDR1 DFQATT and CDR2 SNEGSKA (reference sequence). V trimming: 2 bases; J trimming: 6 bases; junction bases outside the gene matches: 8. The CDR3 is 15 residues long. The CDR3 DNA sequence: TGCAGTGCTAGATATAGCGGGGGGCCTTTGGATACGCAGTATTTT. Its protein product is CSARYSGGPLDTQYF.

This sequence joins TRBV20-1 and TRBJ2-5; 8 nucleotides agree with TRBD1. Germline lookup yields CDR1 DFQATT and CDR2 SNEGSKA (reference sequence). This CDR3 region has 15 residues. The J segment lost 11 bases and the V segment lost 3 bases, leaving 17 bases of the junction unmatched. In DNA form, the CDR3 reads TGCAGTGCTAGTGGTGTCGGGACAGGTAAAGCGACTCAGTACTTC. It yields the protein CSASGVGTGKATQYF.

Turning to this clonotype: An end of the junction does not agree with germline; a read error may underlie this. The CDR3 DNA reads TGTGCCAGCAGCGCGATAGCGGGGGGATACAATGAGCAGCTCTTC. Its protein is CASSAIAGGYNEQLF. The chain carries TRBV2 and TRBJ2-1; TRBD2 agrees at 10 bases. Germline V lookup: CDR1 SNHLY, CDR2 FYNNEI. CDR3 length: 15 amino acids.

This clonotype appeared a few times. It may be a read error: a sequence one base away is much more abundant. The gene calls are TRBV6-1 and TRBJ1-1; tentative D call: TRBD1 (6 bases). Per germline, CDR1 MNHNS and CDR2 SASEGT. This CDR3 spans 15 amino acids. DNA of the CDR3: TGTGCCAGCATCAAAGCGGGGGGGAGGGACACTGAAGCTTCCTTT. This gives the protein CASIKAGGRDTEASF.

This clonotype appeared a single time. The genes are TRBV20-1 and TRBJ1-1, with unresolved D. CDR3 length: 14 amino acids. The V and J ends lost 6 bases and 4 bases respectively, with 18 bases between them. CDR1 and CDR2 from the germline V gene are DFQATT and SNEGSKA (reference sequence). CDR3 coding DNA: TGCAGTGCCGCCCCCCGGACCCTGGGCACTGAAGCTTTCTTT. This sequence encodes CSAAPRTLGTEAFF.

The chain recombines TRBV7-3 with TRBJ1-1; D uncertain. The germline V and J ends were trimmed by 5 bases and 1 base, with 11 bases remaining between them. Germline V gene sequence: CDR1 SGHTA, CDR2 FQGTGA. The CDR3 runs to 14 residues. The CDR3 loop reads CASSIIPGNTEAFF. CDR3 in DNA: TGTGCCAGCAGCATTATTCCCGGGAACACTGAAGCTTTCTTT.

The CDR3 bases are TGCAGTGCTAGACGCCCGGGTTACGCTAGCGGGTTGTGCGACGAGCAGTACTTC. Translating it yields CSARRPGYASGLCDEQYF. The chain carries TRBV20-1 and TRBJ2-7; TRBD2 aligns across 8 bases. CDR3 length: 18 residues. Unmatched junction bases numbered 20, after V lost 2 bases and J lost 5 bases. CDR1 and CDR2 from the germline V gene are DFQATT and SNEGSKA (reference sequence).

The V call is TRBV15, the J call TRBJ2-7; tentatively, D is TRBD2 (5 bases). This CDR3 is 14 amino acids long. V shed 0 bases and J shed 5 bases, with 11 bases lying between them. Germline CDR1 reads LNHNV; CDR2 reads YYDKDF (reference sequence). CDR3 protein: CATSRDSRVDEQYF. In DNA form, the CDR3 reads TGTGCCACCAGCAGAGATTCGAGGGTTGACGAGCAGTACTTC.

This rearrangement joins TRBV29-1 to TRBJ1-5; 8 bases map to TRBD1. This CDR3 contains 13 residues. Trimming at V came to 7 bases and at J to 2 bases, leaving 4 bases not matched to a gene. Per the germline V gene, CDR1 is SQVTM and CDR2 is ANQGSEA. The CDR3 nucleotides are TGCAGCGCGACAGGGGTAGGCAATCAGCCCCAGCATTTT. Amino acids: CSATGVGNQPQHF.

The chain recombines TRBV2 with TRBJ1-4; 9 bases line up with TRBD1. Germline V gene lookup returns CDR1 SNHLY and CDR2 FYNNEI. Trimming at V came to 8 bases and at J to 6 bases, leaving 4 bases not matched to a gene. The CDR3 is made up of 13 amino acids. The CDR3 bases are TGTGCCAGCTGGAGGGACAGGGATGAAAAACTGTTTTTT. As protein: CASWRDRDEKLFF.

This clonotype was picked up a small number of times. The CDR3 nucleotides are TGTGCCAGCAGCTTCGGGGGGACAGGGGATGGCTACACCTTC. Protein: CASSFGGTGDGYTF. This chain links TRBV7-8 with TRBJ1-2; the match to TRBD1 covers 10 bases. With V trimmed by 3 bases and J by 6 bases, 4 bases remained unmatched. Germline CDR1 SGHVS, CDR2 FQNEAQ. The length of the CDR3 is 14 residues.

A word on this clonotype: An end of the junction does not agree with germline; a read error may underlie this. V is TRBV5-8 and J is TRBJ2-5; the D gene is possibly TRBD2 (6 bases). Germline CDR1 is SGHTS and CDR2 is YDEGEE. The CDR3 has 13 residues. The CDR3 nucleotides are TGTGCCAGCAGCTTAACCGGTCACCGGGACTTAGGCTTC. This encodes CASSLTGHRDLGF. Variable domain in full (rest from reference TRBV5-8 and TRBJ2-5): EAGVTQSPTHLIKTRGQQATLRCSPISGHTSVYWYQQALGLGLQFLLWYDEGEERNRGNFPPRFSGRQFPNYSSELNVNALELEDSALYLCASSLTGHRDLGFGPGTRLLVL.

This rearrangement joins TRBV15 to TRBJ2-5; D perhaps matches TRBD2 (6 bases). The CDR3 loop spans 15 amino acids. Germline CDR1 and CDR2: LNHNV and YYDKDF (reference sequence). V lost 1 base, J lost 4 bases, and 13 bases lay in between. The CDR3 spells CATSRVAGRAETQYF. Here the CDR3 DNA reads TGTGCCACCAGCAGAGTGGCGGGGCGGGCAGAGACCCAGTACTTC.

This clonotype was picked up a small number of times. V is TRBV5-1 and J is TRBJ1-1; tentatively, D is TRBD1 (6 bases). Trimming shortened V by 4 bases and J by 4 bases, and 14 bases separated the two germline ends. CDR1 and CDR2 (germline): SGHRS, YFSETQ. This CDR3 spans 14 amino acids. The CDR3 DNA follows: TGCGCCAGCAGCAGTACAGGGACCGGCACTGAAGCTTTCTTT. Translation gives CASSSTGTGTEAFF.